This T cell receptor beta chain derives from a study of T cells in Graves' hyperthyroidism and ophthalmopathy. This clonotype turned up a few times. An end of the junction differs from the germline gene, which may be a read error. The CDR3 extends over 13 amino acids. CDR1 is MNHEY and CDR2 is SVGEGT in the germline V gene. Researchers amplified the TCR beta CDR3 regions from RNA transcripts. During a first-round RT-PCR of the TCR CDR3, the HTBI primer set was used. Via MiXCR, TCRdb re-called the multiplex PCR reads, giving one row per CDR3 protein. The table records around 200,000 distinct CDR3 sequences, approximately 17% of them present only once.

This sequence originates from a woman between 50 and 59 years old with Graves' hyperthyroidism. Sequencing was performed on blood. V is TRBV6-2 or TRBV6-3 and J is TRBJ2-3; possibly TRBD2 for D (6 bases). The CDR3 sequence is CASGCSCTDTQYF. The CDR3 DNA is TGCGCCAGCGGGTGCTCCTGCACAGATACGCAGTATTTT.